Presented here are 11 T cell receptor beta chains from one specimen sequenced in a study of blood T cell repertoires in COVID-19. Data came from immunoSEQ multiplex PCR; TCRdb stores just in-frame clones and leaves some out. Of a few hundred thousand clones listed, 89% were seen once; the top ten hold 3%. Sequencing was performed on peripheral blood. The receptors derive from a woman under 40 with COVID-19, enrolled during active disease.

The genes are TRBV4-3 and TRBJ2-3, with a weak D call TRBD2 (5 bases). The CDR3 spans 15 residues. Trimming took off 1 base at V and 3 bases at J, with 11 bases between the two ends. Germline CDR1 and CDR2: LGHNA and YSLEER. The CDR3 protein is CASSQGSRETDTQYF. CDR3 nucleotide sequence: TGCGCCAGCAGCCAAGGGTCCCGGGAAACAGATACGCAGTATTTT.

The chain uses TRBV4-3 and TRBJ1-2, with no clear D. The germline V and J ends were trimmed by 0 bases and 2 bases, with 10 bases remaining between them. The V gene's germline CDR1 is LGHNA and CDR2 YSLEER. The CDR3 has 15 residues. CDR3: CASSQETNRNYGYTF. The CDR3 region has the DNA TGCGCCAGCAGCCAAGAAACAAACAGAAACTATGGCTACACCTTC.

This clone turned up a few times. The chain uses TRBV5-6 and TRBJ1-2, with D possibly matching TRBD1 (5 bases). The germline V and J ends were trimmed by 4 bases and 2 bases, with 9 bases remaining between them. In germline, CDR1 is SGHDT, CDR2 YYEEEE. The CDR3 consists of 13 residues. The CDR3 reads CASSPAGNYGYTF. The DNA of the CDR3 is TGTGCCAGCAGCCCCGCAGGGAACTATGGCTACACCTTC. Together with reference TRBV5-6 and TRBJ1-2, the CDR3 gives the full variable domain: DAGVTQSPTHLIKTRGQQVTLRCSPKSGHDTVSWYQQALGQGPQFIFQYYEEEERQRGNFPDRFSGHQFPNYSSELNVNALLLGDSALYLCASSPAGNYGYTFGSGTRLTVV.

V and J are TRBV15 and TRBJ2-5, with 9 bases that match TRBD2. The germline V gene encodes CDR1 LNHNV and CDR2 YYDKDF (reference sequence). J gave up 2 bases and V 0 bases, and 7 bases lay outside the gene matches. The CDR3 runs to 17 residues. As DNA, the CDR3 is TGTGCCACCAGCAGAGATCTTGAGAGCGGGGGGCAAGAGACCCAGTACTTC. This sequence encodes CATSRDLESGGQETQYF.

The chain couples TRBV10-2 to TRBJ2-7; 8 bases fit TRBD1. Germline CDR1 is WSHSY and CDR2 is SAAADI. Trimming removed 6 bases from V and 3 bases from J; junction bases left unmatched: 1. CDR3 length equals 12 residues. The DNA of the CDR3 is TGCGCCAGCAGCGGGACAGGCTACGAGCAGTACTTC. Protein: CASSGTGYEQYF.

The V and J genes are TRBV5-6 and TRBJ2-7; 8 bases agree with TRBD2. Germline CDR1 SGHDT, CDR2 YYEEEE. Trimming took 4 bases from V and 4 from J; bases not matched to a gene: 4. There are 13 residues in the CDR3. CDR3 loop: CASSPGGGYEQYV. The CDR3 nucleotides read TGTGCCAGCAGCCCGGGGGGGGGTTACGAGCAGTACGTC.

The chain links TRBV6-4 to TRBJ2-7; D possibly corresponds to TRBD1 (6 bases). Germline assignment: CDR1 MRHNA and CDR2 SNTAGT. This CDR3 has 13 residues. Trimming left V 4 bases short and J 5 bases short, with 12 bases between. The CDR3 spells CASSVTRGNEQYF. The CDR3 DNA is TGTGCCAGCAGTGTTACCAGGGGAAACGAGCAGTACTTC.

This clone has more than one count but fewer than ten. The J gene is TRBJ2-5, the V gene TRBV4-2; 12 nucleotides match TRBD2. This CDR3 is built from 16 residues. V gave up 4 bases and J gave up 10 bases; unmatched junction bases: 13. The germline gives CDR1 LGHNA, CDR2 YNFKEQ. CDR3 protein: CASSPLSTSGGTDQYF. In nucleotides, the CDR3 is TGTGCCAGCAGCCCATTGAGTACTAGCGGGGGGACCGACCAGTACTTC.

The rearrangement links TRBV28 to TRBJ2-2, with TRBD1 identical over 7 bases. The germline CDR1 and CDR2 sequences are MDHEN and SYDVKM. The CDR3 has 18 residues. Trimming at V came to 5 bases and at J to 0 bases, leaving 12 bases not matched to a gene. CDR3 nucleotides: TGTGCCAGCAGTATCGGACAGGCCGCAGGCCCGAACACCGGGGAGCTGTTTTTT. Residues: CASSIGQAAGPNTGELFF.

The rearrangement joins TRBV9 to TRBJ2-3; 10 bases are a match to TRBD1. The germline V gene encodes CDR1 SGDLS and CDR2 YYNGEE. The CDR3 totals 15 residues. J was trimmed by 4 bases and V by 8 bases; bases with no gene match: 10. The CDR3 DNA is TGTGCCAGTGGGTGGGGACAGGGGTTCCCAGATACGCAGTATTTT. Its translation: CASGWGQGFPDTQYF.

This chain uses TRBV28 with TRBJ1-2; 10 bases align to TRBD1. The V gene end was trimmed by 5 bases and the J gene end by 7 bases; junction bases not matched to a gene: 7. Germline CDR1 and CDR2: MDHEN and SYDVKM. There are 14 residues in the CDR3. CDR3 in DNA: TGTGCCAGCAGTCCCGGGACAGGGGCCTTTGGCTACACCTTC. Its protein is CASSPGTGAFGYTF.